The present entry profiles one T cell receptor (beta chain) with its context. V was cut by 0 bases and J by 3 bases, with 6 bases left in between. This CDR3 has 14 amino acids. Germline V gene lookup returns CDR1 SGHRS and CDR2 YFSETQ. The assay was immunoSEQ multiplex PCR, and TCRdb's table has in-frame clones only and misses some. Of about 240,000 clones listed, about 81% are singletons. The data were obtained in a study of blood T cell repertoires in COVID-19. Study context: In each case, the material was cDNA or gDNA derived from T cells, B-cell-depleted T cells, or PBMCs.

The source is a woman aged 60-75 years with active or convalescent COVID-19. The chain employs TRBV5-1 and TRBJ2-2; no firm D call. The sequenced sample consisted of peripheral blood. The CDR3 loop reads CASSLDTYTGELFF. CDR3 nucleotide sequence: TGCGCCAGCAGCTTGGACACCTACACCGGGGAGCTGTTTTTT.